The present TCR beta chain was sequenced within a study of tumor-infiltrating lymphocytes in localized non-small cell lung cancer. Study-wide context: The cohort mixed smokers and never-smokers, several histologies, and some post-neoadjuvant-chemotherapy samples.

Points from the study as a whole: No link was found between tumor T-cell fraction and recurrence-free survival.

V shed 0 bases and J shed 5 bases, with 7 bases lying between them. CDR3 length equals 13 residues. CDR1 and CDR2 from the germline V gene are KGHSH and LQKENI. Sequencing was performed with immunoSEQ multiplex PCR; in TCRdb, only in-frame clones are kept and a portion is missing. The table shows 9,500 to 15,000 clones, with under 80% occurring only once. As concerns this clone: Antigen specificity is unknown.

The sequenced sample was lung tumor tissue. The receptor comes from a human donor with non-small cell lung cancer. V and J are TRBV18 and TRBJ2-5; weak D call: TRBD2 (6 bases). CDR3 residues: CASSPPGGETQYF. The CDR3 nucleotides read TGTGCCAGCTCACCACCCGGGGGTGAGACCCAGTACTTC.